A selection of T cell receptor beta chains follows, all from one sample in a study of control samples from healthy donors and cancer patients. Profiling relied on immunoSEQ multiplex PCR, and the TCRdb table lists in-frame clones only, not all of them. Of some 140,000 clones in the sample, roughly nine tenths were seen once. Sequencing input: blood. The source of these receptors is a woman aged 25 to 39 in good health. Both conserved end residues are part of each CDR3. Each record gives: clone size, D gene, CDR3 length, V gene, J gene, CDR3 DNA, CDR3 protein. The D gene is left open where the match is weak. Clone size, where shown, is once, few, many, or a class for clones that have expanded.

NA	TRBD1	15	TRBV30	TRBJ2-7	TGTGCCTGGAGTGTACCTGACAGGGGGGGAACGGAGCAGTACTTC	CAWSVPDRGGTEQYF
NA	NA	14	TRBV5-4	TRBJ1-1	TGTGCCAGCAGCCGAAATCAGGGGAACACTGAAGCTTTCTTT	CASSRNQGNTEAFF
NA	NA	14	TRBV6-5	TRBJ1-2	TGTGCCAGCAGTCCGACGGAGGCCAATTATGGCTACACCTTC	CASSPTEANYGYTF
NA	TRBD2	15	TRBV5-4	TRBJ2-7	TGTGCCAGCAGCTTGACTAGCGGGATCGCCTACGAGCAGTACTTC	CASSLTSGIAYEQYF
NA	NA	13	TRBV28	TRBJ1-1	TGTGCCAGCAGTTTGGGGGGGCTAACGTTAGCTTTCTTT	CASSLGGLTLAFF
NA	NA	13	TRBV27	TRBJ1-5	TGTGCCAGCAGTTTAACTGTTAATCAGCCCCAGCATTTT	CASSLTVNQPQHF
NA	NA	15	TRBV5-1	TRBJ1-1	TGCGCCAGCAGCCTCAATACCCCCGTGAACACTGAAGCTTTCTTT	CASSLNTPVNTEAFF
once	NA	11	TRBV5-1	TRBJ2-3	TGCGCCAGCGCCCTGGAGAAGACGCAGTATTTT	CASALEKTQYF
NA	TRBD2	13	TRBV9	TRBJ2-5	TGTGCCAGCAGCAGGGAGGGACAAGAGACCCAGTACTTC	CASSREGQETQYF
NA	NA	13	TRBV10-3	TRBJ2-1	TGTGCCATCAGCCCTTCCCGGTTCAATGAGCAGTTCTTC	CAISPSRFNEQFF
NA	TRBD2	16	TRBV25-1	TRBJ2-7	TGTGCCAGCAGTGAAGCCGGGACTAGGAGCTCCTACGAGCAGTACTTC	CASSEAGTRSSYEQYF
NA	NA	15	TRBV11-2	TRBJ2-5	TGTGCCAGCAGGCTGACCGGGCAGAAGCAAGAGACCCAGTACTTC	CASRLTGQKQETQYF
NA	TRBD1	14	TRBV11-1	TRBJ2-5	TGTGCCAGCAGCGCACAGGGGGCAGATGAGACCCAGTACTTC	CASSAQGADETQYF
NA	TRBD1	13	TRBV18	TRBJ1-1	TGTGCCAGCTCACGGGACAGGGAAACTGAAGCTTTCTTT	CASSRDRETEAFF
NA	TRBD2	15	TRBV11-3	TRBJ2-1	TGTGCCAGCAGCCGGACTAGCGGGGGCTACAATGAGCAGTTCTTC	CASSRTSGGYNEQFF
NA	NA	12	TRBV20-1	TRBJ1-5	TGCAGTGCTAGTAGTGGGGCCCAGCCCCAGCATTTT	CSASSGAQPQHF
NA	TRBD1	17	TRBV6-1	TRBJ1-4	TGTGCCAGCAGTGGCCGACAGGGGGCGCGCAGTAATGAAAAACTGTTTTTT	CASSGRQGARSNEKLFF
NA	NA	14	TRBV11-1	TRBJ2-7	TGTGCCGTGAGAAAACAGCCGAACTCCTACGAGCAGTACTTC	CAVRKQPNSYEQYF
NA	TRBD2	16	TRBV18	TRBJ2-2	TGTGCCAGCTCACCACCGGTAGCGGGAGAATCCGGGGAGCTGTTTTTT	CASSPPVAGESGELFF
NA	TRBD2	15	TRBV11-2	TRBJ2-1	TGTGCCAGCAGCTTAGACGGGACTAGCGGGCACCAGCAGTTCTTC	CASSLDGTSGHQQFF